The 6 T cell receptor beta chains presented below share a single source sample, sequenced in a study of OX40 agonist ivuxolimab in advanced cancers. The data were produced by immunoSEQ multiplex PCR, yet TCRdb's version contains in-frame clones alone and is incomplete. The sample holds around 100,000 clones, roughly 95% seen once. This specimen consisted of CD4+ or CD8+ T cells sorted from blood, obtained in a trial of the OX40 agonist ivuxolimab. These receptors originate from an adult with an advanced solid tumor such as melanoma, head and neck, liver or kidney cancer.

The V call is TRBV4-2, the J call TRBJ1-2; 7 bases agree with TRBD1. Per germline, CDR1 LGHNA and CDR2 YNFKEQ. After removal of 4 bases from V and 4 bases from J, the junction contained 3 bases not matched to a gene. There are 13 residues in the CDR3. In DNA, the CDR3 is TGTGCCAGCAGCCTAGGGACAGCCTATGGCTACACCTTC. Its translation is CASSLGTAYGYTF.

V usage is TRBV11-2 and J usage is TRBJ1-4; maybe TRBD1 (5 bases). This CDR3 spans 15 amino acids. Germline values: CDR1 SGHAT, CDR2 FQNNGV. Trimming removed 5 bases from V and 5 bases from J, with 15 bases in between. CDR3 in amino acids: CASSPPTATNEKLFF. Here the CDR3 DNA reads TGTGCCAGCAGCCCCCCGACAGCGACGAATGAAAAACTGTTTTTT.

This sequence joins TRBV10-3 and TRBJ2-3; 9 bases agree with TRBD2. The CDR3 spans 16 residues. V gave up 6 bases and J gave up 3 bases; unmatched junction bases: 10. In germline, CDR1 is ENHRY, CDR2 SYGVKD. CDR3 residues: CAIRRRLAELTDTQYF. CDR3 in DNA: TGTGCCATCAGGAGAAGACTAGCGGAGTTGACAGATACGCAGTATTTT.

The chain joins TRBV7-3 to TRBJ1-3; D is unresolved. This CDR3 spans 17 amino acids. Looked up from germline, CDR1 is SGHTA and CDR2 is FQGTGA. V was clipped by 10 bases and J by 2 bases, with 24 bases between them. CDR3 region: CATPLDGRNCAGNTIYF. The DNA of the CDR3 is TGTGCCACCCCGCTGGACGGAAGAAATTGTGCTGGAAACACCATATATTTT.

The chain is built from TRBV4-3 and TRBJ2-3; perhaps TRBD2 as D (7 bases). From germline, CDR1 is LGHNA and CDR2 YSLEER. This CDR3 is 18 amino acids long. With 0 bases removed from V and 4 bases from J, the gap between germline ends came to 20 bases. In DNA form, the CDR3 reads TGCGCCAGCAGCCAAGATTGGTCGTTGGGGGGGCTCGCAGATACGCAGTATTTT. It encodes CASSQDWSLGGLADTQYF.

This clone was counted a single time. The chain links TRBV7-3 to TRBJ2-5, with 11 positions matching TRBD2. Germline-derived CDR1 and CDR2 are SGHTA and FQGTGA. The CDR3 consists of 15 residues. With V trimmed by 5 bases and J by 5 bases, 7 bases remained unmatched. CDR3 nucleotides: TGTGCCAGCAGCCTCCCGACTAGCGGGGATGAGACCCAGTACTTC. As protein: CASSLPTSGDETQYF.